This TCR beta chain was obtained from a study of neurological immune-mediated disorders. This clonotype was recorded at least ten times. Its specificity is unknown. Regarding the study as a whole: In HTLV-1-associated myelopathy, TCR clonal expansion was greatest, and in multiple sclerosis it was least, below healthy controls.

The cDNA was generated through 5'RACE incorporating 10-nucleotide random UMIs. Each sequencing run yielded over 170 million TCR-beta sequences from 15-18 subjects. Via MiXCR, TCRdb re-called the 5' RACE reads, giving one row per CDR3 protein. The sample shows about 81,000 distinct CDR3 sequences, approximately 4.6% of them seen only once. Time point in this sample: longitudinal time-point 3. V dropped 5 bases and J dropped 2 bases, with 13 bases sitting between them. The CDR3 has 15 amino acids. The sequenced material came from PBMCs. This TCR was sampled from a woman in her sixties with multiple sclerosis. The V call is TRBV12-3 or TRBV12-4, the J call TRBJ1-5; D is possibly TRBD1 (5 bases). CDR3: CASSPRDMGNQPQHF. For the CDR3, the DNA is TGTGCCAGCAGTCCCAGGGATATGGGCAATCAGCCCCAGCATTTT.